This T cell receptor beta chain comes out of a study of OX40 agonist ivuxolimab in advanced cancers. Study-level information: In this cohort, patients received ivuxolimab, an agonistic anti-OX40 (CD134) antibody. Subjects had a mean age of roughly 60 years, with a range of about 23 to 85; just over 80% were male. General study results and limits: Expanded clones were, on average, more numerous in CD8+ T cells than in CD4+.

Clones were read by immunoSEQ multiplex PCR, and TCRdb kept only the in-frame ones, dropping some. Of about 70,000 clones in the sample, more than 80% are singletons; the top ten hold 0.8% to 1.1%. V lost 0 bases and J 4 bases, leaving 3 bases between the germline ends. The CDR3 runs to 13 residues. CDR1 and CDR2 (germline): KGHSH, LQKENI. This clone was picked up a small number of times. Its antigen remains unidentified. At baseline, cycle 4 day 1, and cycle 7 day 1, blood was sampled. The sequenced sample was CD4+ or CD8+ T cells sorted from blood, obtained in a trial of the OX40 agonist ivuxolimab. The receptor was derived from an adult with an advanced solid tumor such as melanoma, head and neck, liver or kidney cancer. This chain uses TRBV18 with TRBJ2-2; D is unclear. CDR3 DNA sequence: TGTGCCAGCTCACCACCAATCACCGGGGAGCTGTTTTTT. Protein: CASSPPITGELFF.